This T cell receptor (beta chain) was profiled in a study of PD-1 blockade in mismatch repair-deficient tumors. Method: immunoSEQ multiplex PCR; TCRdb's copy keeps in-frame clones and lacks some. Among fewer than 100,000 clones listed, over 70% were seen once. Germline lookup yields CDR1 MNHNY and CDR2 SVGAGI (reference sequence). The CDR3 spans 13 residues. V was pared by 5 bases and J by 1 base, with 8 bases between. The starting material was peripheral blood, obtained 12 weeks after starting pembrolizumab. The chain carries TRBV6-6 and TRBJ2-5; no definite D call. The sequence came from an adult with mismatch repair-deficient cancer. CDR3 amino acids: CASSRVGQETQYF. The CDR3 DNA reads TGTGCCAGCAGTCGGGTTGGCCAAGAGACCCAGTACTTC.